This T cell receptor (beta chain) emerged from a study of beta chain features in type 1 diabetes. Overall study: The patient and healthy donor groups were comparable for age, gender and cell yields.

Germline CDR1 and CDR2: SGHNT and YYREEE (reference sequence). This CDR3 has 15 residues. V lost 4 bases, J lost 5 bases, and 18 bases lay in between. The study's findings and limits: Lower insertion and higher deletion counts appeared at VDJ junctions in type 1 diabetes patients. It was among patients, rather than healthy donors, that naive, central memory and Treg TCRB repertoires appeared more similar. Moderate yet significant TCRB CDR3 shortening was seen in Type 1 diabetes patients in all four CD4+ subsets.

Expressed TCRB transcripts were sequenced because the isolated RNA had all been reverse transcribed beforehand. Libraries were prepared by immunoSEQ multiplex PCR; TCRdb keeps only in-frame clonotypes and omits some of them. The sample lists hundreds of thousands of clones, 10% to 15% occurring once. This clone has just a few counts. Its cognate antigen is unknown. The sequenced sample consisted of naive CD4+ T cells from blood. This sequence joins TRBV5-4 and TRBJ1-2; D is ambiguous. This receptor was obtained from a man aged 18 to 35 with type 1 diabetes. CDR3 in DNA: TGTGCCAGCAGCCCGAAAAATGGTCAACCGTATGGCTACACCTTC. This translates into CASSPKNGQPYGYTF.